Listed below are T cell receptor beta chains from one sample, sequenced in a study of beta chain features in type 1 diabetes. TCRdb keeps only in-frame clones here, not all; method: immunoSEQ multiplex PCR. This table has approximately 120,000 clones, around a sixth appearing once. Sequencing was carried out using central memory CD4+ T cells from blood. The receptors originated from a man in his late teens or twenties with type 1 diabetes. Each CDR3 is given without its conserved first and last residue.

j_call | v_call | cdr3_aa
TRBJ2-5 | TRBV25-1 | ASSGRLAGETQY
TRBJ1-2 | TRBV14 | ASSQGRGYGYT
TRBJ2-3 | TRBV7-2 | ASNRIRGTDTQY
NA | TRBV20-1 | SARLALEQY
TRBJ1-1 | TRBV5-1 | ASSPGQGGDTEAF
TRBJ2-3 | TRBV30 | AWSVQGTSDTQY
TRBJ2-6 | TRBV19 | ASYPGTGANVLT
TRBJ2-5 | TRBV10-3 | AISDVRGGRGQETQY
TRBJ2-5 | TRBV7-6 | ASNERGGTQY
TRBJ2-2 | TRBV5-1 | ASSLGGTSVNTGELF
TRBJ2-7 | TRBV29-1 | SVEGRQGYEQY
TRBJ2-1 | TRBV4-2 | ASSQEFSGSYNEQF
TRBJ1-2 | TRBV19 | ASSIQGWGYT
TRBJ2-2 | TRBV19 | ASSIGLVSGELF
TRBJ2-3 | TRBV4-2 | ASSQDGQRGVLTDTQY
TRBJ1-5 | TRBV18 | ASSPDREAQPQH
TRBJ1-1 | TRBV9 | ASSGEGAATEAF
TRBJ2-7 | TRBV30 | AWNPGFSYEQY
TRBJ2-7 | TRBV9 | ASSEGTGQYYEQY
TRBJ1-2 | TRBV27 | ASSPRGRGSFSNYGYT
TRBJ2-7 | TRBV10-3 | ATRLGLPNEQY
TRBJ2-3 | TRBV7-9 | ASSAPMGHTDTQY
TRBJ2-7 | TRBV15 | ATSRGGQGAYEQY
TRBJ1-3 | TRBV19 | ASSIDRMSGNTIY
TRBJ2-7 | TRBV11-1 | ASSLDRGRNEQY
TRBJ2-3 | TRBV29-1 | SSRQPSTDTQY
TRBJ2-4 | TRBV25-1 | ASSDWGGLADKNIQY
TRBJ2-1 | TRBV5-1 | ASSLGTANYNEQF
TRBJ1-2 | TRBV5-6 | ASTLGGVDGYT